The T cell receptor beta chain described here comes from a study of spatial heterogeneity in lung cancer (dated by TCRdb to the late 2010s). The study in broad terms: Beta-chain transcripts were consistently detected in greater numbers than alpha-chain transcripts, which likely reflected higher beta-chain transcript abundance. In the raw uncorrected reads, each unique combination of TCR and UMI appeared more than ten times on average. In non-small cell lung cancer, the study made a quantitative comparison of TCR alpha and beta repertoires among multiple tumor regions, matched nontumor lung and blood. Nonsynonymous mutation counts, determined by whole-exome sequencing of tumor tissue, were related to TCR repertoire features. At surgery, both alpha and beta chains were TCR-sequenced in 220 tumor regions, roughly 64 matched nontumor lung samples and a few dozen PBMC samples. On the study overall, not on this receptor specifically: Ubiquitous expanded tumor TCRs were found in blood more often at tumor resection than at routine follow-up. Additional single-cell paired TCR alpha and beta sequencing was considered necessary to confirm, at a functional level, the hypothesis that regional TCRs recognize regional mutations.

Libraries were made using 5' RACE. TCRdb lists the instrument as NextSeq 500. The TCR library protocol attached a unique molecular identifier to each TCR cDNA molecule to allow correction of PCR and sequencing errors. In the paper's pipeline: Decombinator tools were used for TCR identification, UMI-based error correction and CDR3 extraction. TCRs above a frequency of 2 per 1,000, corresponding to the top 1% of the tumor frequency distribution, were defined as expanded. Renyi diversity was computed with the R vegan package after each repertoire had been subsampled 100 times to 5,000 TCRs. CDR3 similarity networks were built from amino acid triplet string-kernel similarity, connecting CDR3s with pairwise similarity above 0.82. TCRdb passed the public sequencing reads through fastp at Q25 and MiXCR, retaining productive beta sequences. Every CDR3 protein is listed once, alongside the most common genes and DNA of its rows. TCRdb's processing, not the study's, gives the V and J calls here. A total of about 38,000 distinct CDR3 sequences appear in this sample, around 7.5% of them only once. Roughly 28% of the sample lies in the top ten.

Based on the germline V gene, the CDR1 and CDR2 sequences are KGHSH and LQKENI. V loses 6 bases of germline sequence and J loses 0 bases, and the interval between the two ends is 5 bases. From its cysteine to its phenylalanine, the CDR3 spans 12 amino acids. Only CDR3 DNA is held: 36 bases, read in frame from base 1. This clonotype has only a few counts. Its antigen remains undetermined. No base quality values were provided; no much bigger clone lies one nucleotide off. This specimen's time point label, per the study, means: sample taken at primary tumor resection. Without any cell sorting, TCR sequencing was performed on whole RNA extracted either from tumor and nontumor lung tissue or from cryopreserved PBMC samples. The donors were more than 65 patients from the lung TRACERx cohort who had early-stage, untreated non-small cell lung cancer. A patient was chosen for TCR sequencing only when enough RNA was available from at least two tumor regions.

This receptor was obtained from a male donor with early-stage non-small cell lung cancer. The chain links TRBV18 with TRBJ2-5; the D gene assignment is ambiguous. The specimen was PBMCs, collected at surgery. The CDR3 reads CASSPYQETQYF. The DNA is as follows: TGTGCCAGCTCGCCGTACCAAGAGACCCAGTACTTC.